One and the same sample provided the 27 T cell receptor beta chains below, sequenced in a study of shared clonotypes between healthy human individuals. Sequenced by immunoSEQ multiplex PCR; TCRdb stores in-frame clones only, minus some. The sample carries 2 million to 2.5 million clones, roughly 93% recorded once. The sequenced material came from naive CD4+ T cells from PBMCs. The sample's subset: CD45RA+ positively selected. The receptor set was obtained from a man aged 18 to 30 in good health. Some clones in this sample may be carry-over from other donors' samples.

The chain couples TRBV28 to TRBJ2-7; TRBD2 agrees at 7 bases. The CDR3 has 14 residues. The germline V gene encodes CDR1 MDHEN and CDR2 SYDVKM. Germline trimming cut 5 bases from V and 1 base from J; bases unmatched to any gene: 5. DNA of the CDR3: TGTGCCAGCAGTACGGGGGGAGTGTCCTACGAGCAGTACTTC. It translates to CASSTGGVSYEQYF.

V usage is TRBV28 and J usage is TRBJ2-2; TRBD2 agrees at 13 bases. The germline CDR1 and CDR2 sequences are MDHEN and SYDVKM. V shed 10 bases, J shed 0 bases, and the junction held 5 bases outside the gene matches. This CDR3 contains 16 residues. CDR3 loop: CATTTSGRPNTGELFF. The CDR3 DNA sequence: TGTGCCACTACGACTAGCGGGAGGCCGAACACCGGGGAGCTGTTTTTT. Full variable domain (outside the CDR3, taken from reference TRBV28 and TRBJ2-2): DVKVTQSSRYLVKRTGEKVFLECVQDMDHENMFWYRQDPGLGLRLIYFSYDVKMKEKGDIPEGYSVSREKKERFSLILESASTNQTSMYLCATTTSGRPNTGELFFGEGSRLTVL.

The CDR3, as DNA: TGTGCCAGTAGTACAACAACAGGGAACACTGAAGCTTTCTTT. It translates to CASSTTTGNTEAFF. The chain joins TRBV19 to TRBJ1-1; possibly TRBD1 for D (5 bases). V dropped 4 bases and J dropped 1 base, with 10 bases sitting between them. The CDR3 sequence is 14 residues long. CDR1 is LNHDA, CDR2 SQIVND, per germline (reference sequence).

The genes are TRBV5-1 and TRBJ2-5; D possibly uses TRBD1 or TRBD2 (6 bases each). Trimming removed 0 bases at V and 5 bases at J, with 17 bases between. Germline V lookup: CDR1 SGHRS, CDR2 YFSETQ. This CDR3 has 16 amino acids. In nucleotides, the CDR3 is TGCGCCAGCAGCTTGGGGGGGGCGAGCGTTCGGGAGACCCAGTACTTC. This translates into CASSLGGASVRETQYF.

As for this clone: This CDR3 is also generated by other DNA sequences in the sample. The V gene is TRBV6-5, the J gene TRBJ2-7; 9 bases agree with TRBD1. The CDR3 length is 14 residues. V lost 6 bases to trimming and J lost 2 bases; unmatched junction nucleotides: 5. Germline V gene data show CDR1 as MNHEY and CDR2 as SVGAGI. The CDR3 DNA reads as TGTGCCAGCAGGCCAGGACAGGGGACCTACGAGCAGTACTTC. Amino acids: CASRPGQGTYEQYF.

The gene calls are TRBV5-4 and TRBJ2-1; TRBD2 agrees at 10 bases. The V gene's germline CDR1 is SGHNT and CDR2 YYREEE (reference sequence). This CDR3 has 16 residues. J lost 9 bases, V lost 4 bases, and 13 bases had no gene match. The CDR3 spells CASSGSGGLRVGEQFF. The CDR3 DNA reads TGTGCCAGCAGCGGTAGCGGGGGGCTTAGGGTGGGTGAGCAGTTCTTC.

The chain is built from TRBV11-2 and TRBJ2-7; TRBD2 aligns across 8 bases. The length of the CDR3 is 15 residues. CDR1 is SGHAT, CDR2 FQNNGV, per germline. J lost 0 bases, V lost 5 bases, and 6 bases had no gene match. Here the CDR3 reads CASSREGGPSYEQYF. As DNA, the CDR3 is TGTGCCAGCAGCCGGGAGGGGGGCCCCTCCTACGAGCAGTACTTC.

The chain couples TRBV10-1 to TRBJ2-1, with 10 nucleotides matching TRBD2. Germline V gene sequence: CDR1 WNHNN, CDR2 SYGVQD (reference sequence). The CDR3 sequence is 20 residues long. The V and J ends lost 0 bases and 8 bases, in that order; junction bases with no gene match: 19. CDR3 residues: CASSESWLAGENLGRHEQFF. The CDR3 coding sequence is TGCGCCAGCAGTGAGTCGTGGCTAGCGGGAGAAAACCTAGGTCGGCATGAGCAGTTCTTC.

The gene calls are TRBV6-1 and TRBJ2-3; 7 nucleotides align to TRBD1. The CDR3 extends over 14 amino acids. V lost 7 bases, J lost 2 bases, and 6 bases stayed unmatched. CDR1 and CDR2 (germline): MNHNS, SASEGT. The CDR3, as DNA: TGTGCCAGCATCAGACAGGGTTACACAGATACGCAGTATTTT. Translating gives CASIRQGYTDTQYF.

This clone appeared once. This sequence joins TRBV18 and TRBJ2-1; D is perhaps TRBD2 (6 bases). Germline loops: CDR1 KGHSH, CDR2 LQKENI. Trimming took 6 bases from V and 3 from J, leaving 15 bases between them. This CDR3 contains 15 residues. The CDR3 is CASSPTPTSYNEQFF. The CDR3 DNA follows: TGTGCCAGCTCCCCTACCCCGACTAGCTACAATGAGCAGTTCTTC.

This rearrangement joins TRBV7-9 to TRBJ2-2; 9 bases fit TRBD1. The V segment lost 5 bases and the J segment 4 bases; nucleotides outside the gene matches: 14. The CDR3 spans 18 residues. Germline V lookup: CDR1 SEHNR, CDR2 FQNEAQ (reference sequence). The CDR3 region has the DNA TGTGCCAGCAGCATTCAAGTAGGGGACAGGGCTGGCACCGGGGAGCTGTTTTTT. Its translation: CASSIQVGDRAGTGELFF.

This chain uses TRBV9 with TRBJ1-3; 8 positions agree with TRBD1. This CDR3 is built from 15 residues. Germline CDR1 reads SGDLS; CDR2 reads YYNGEE. With 3 bases clipped from V and 5 bases from J, the junction kept 7 bases outside the gene matches. The CDR3 nucleotides read TGTGCCAGCAGCGCATCAGGGGGCTTAAGAAACACCATATATTTT. Translation: CASSASGGLRNTIYF.

This sequence joins TRBV7-8 and TRBJ1-1; TRBD1 matches at 9 bases. With V trimmed by 5 bases and J by 7 bases, 8 bases remained unmatched. Germline CDR1 is SGHVS and CDR2 is FQNEAQ. The CDR3 is 14 residues long. This chain's CDR3 is CASSLPGTGSEAFF. CDR3 DNA: TGTGCCAGCAGCCTTCCCGGGACAGGGAGTGAAGCTTTCTTT.

Details on this clone: Additional DNA sequences in this sample encode the identical CDR3. The chain combines TRBV28 with TRBJ1-2; D uncertain. This CDR3 comprises 12 residues. V shed 3 bases and J shed 5 bases, with 7 bases lying between them. Germline V gene sequence: CDR1 MDHEN, CDR2 SYDVKM. The CDR3 sequence: CASSLAAYGYTF. DNA of the CDR3: TGTGCCAGCAGTTTGGCGGCTTATGGCTACACCTTC.

The rearrangement uses TRBV5-8 and TRBJ1-2; 8 positions match TRBD1. Germline CDR1 SGHTS, CDR2 YDEGEE. The CDR3 is made up of 16 amino acids. The junction had 13 bases not matched to a gene; V was cut back by 5 bases and J by 4 bases. Here the CDR3 reads CASSSMGRDRSYGYTF. CDR3 bases: TGTGCCAGCAGTTCGATGGGCCGGGACAGGTCCTATGGCTACACCTTC.

The CDR3 sequence is CASSVGPGQGGRETQYF. CDR3 nucleotide sequence: TGTGCCAGCAGCGTAGGCCCTGGACAGGGGGGCAGGGAGACCCAGTACTTC. The V and J genes are TRBV9 and TRBJ2-5, with TRBD1 matching 10 bases. V trimming: 0 bases; J trimming: 5 bases; junction bases outside the gene matches: 10. Germline CDR1 and CDR2: SGDLS and YYNGEE. The CDR3 has 17 amino acids.

The V gene is TRBV27, the J gene TRBJ2-3, with 10 nucleotides matching TRBD2. The CDR3 runs 18 residues. Germline V CDR1 and CDR2: MNHEY, SMNVEV (reference sequence). After removal of 5 bases from V and 6 bases from J, the junction contained 17 bases not matched to a gene. CDR3 protein: CASSPRLIAGGPRDTQYF. The CDR3 DNA sequence: TGTGCCAGCAGTCCTCGCTTAATAGCGGGAGGACCGCGTGATACGCAGTATTTT.

The chain has TRBV30 and TRBJ2-6; D ambiguous. The CDR3 contains 14 residues. Germline-derived CDR1 and CDR2 are GTSNPN and SVGIG (reference sequence). V lost 4 bases to trimming and J lost 0 bases, with 7 bases between them. The CDR3 bases are TGTGCCTGGACACGGACCTCTGGGGCCAACGTCCTGACTTTC. Translated: CAWTRTSGANVLTF.

This rearrangement joins TRBV28 to TRBJ1-3, with a tentative D call TRBD1 (5 bases). The CDR3 contains 16 residues. The V and J ends lost 8 bases and 3 bases respectively, with 20 bases between them. CDR1 is MDHEN, CDR2 SYDVKM, per germline. The CDR3 is CASGSGVYVSGNTIYF. The CDR3 nucleotides are TGTGCCAGCGGTTCGGGGGTCTACGTAAGTGGAAACACCATATATTTT.

This chain uses TRBV5-3 with TRBJ2-1; the D is unclear. TRBV5-3 is an open reading frame whose function is uncertain. CDR3 size: 17 residues. V lost 6 bases, J lost 0 bases, and 19 bases lay in between. DNA for the CDR3: TGTGCCAGAATCCCACCTCATAAAGAAAGCTCCTACAATGAGCAGTTCTTC. This codes for CARIPPHKESSYNEQFF.

The rearrangement uses TRBV28 and TRBJ2-1; D is unresolved. Germline loops: CDR1 MDHEN, CDR2 SYDVKM. The CDR3 length is 15 residues. V was pared by 6 bases and J by 7 bases, with 19 bases between. CDR3 amino acids: CASRPTGRTTNEQFF. CDR3 in DNA: TGTGCCAGCAGACCTACGGGCCGTACAACAAATGAGCAGTTCTTC.

V gene TRBV4-3 combines with J gene TRBJ2-2; 12 bases agree with TRBD2. The CDR3 consists of 18 residues. The V gene's germline CDR1 is LGHNA and CDR2 YSLEER. The junction had 11 bases not matched to a gene; V was cut back by 4 bases and J by 5 bases. The CDR3 DNA is TGCGCCAGCAGCCTCCGGACTAGCGGGGAGCCGCGGACCGGGGAGCTGTTTTTT. It specifies CASSLRTSGEPRTGELFF.

The V gene is TRBV13, the J gene TRBJ1-6, with no clear D. V shed 3 bases and J shed 9 bases, with 12 bases lying between them. This CDR3 is 14 amino acids long. Germline CDR1 and CDR2: PRHDT and FYEKMQ (reference sequence). CDR3 amino acids: CASSFRALSSPLHF. CDR3 DNA: TGTGCCAGCAGCTTCCGGGCCCTAAGTTCACCCCTCCACTTT.

The chain uses TRBV6-5 and TRBJ2-7, with 10 bases matching TRBD2. The CDR3 has 14 residues. With V trimmed by 5 bases and J by 5 bases, 6 bases remained unmatched. The germline V gene has CDR1 MNHEY and CDR2 SVGAGI. This CDR3 is CASSRRTSGDEQYF. The CDR3 nucleotides are TGTGCCAGCAGTCGAAGGACTAGCGGAGACGAGCAGTACTTC.

The chain combines TRBV11-1 with TRBJ2-5; possible D gene TRBD2, 6 bases. This CDR3 is built from 14 residues. Germline V CDR1 and CDR2: SGHAT, FQDESV (reference sequence). With 3 bases removed from V and 1 base from J, the gap between germline ends came to 9 bases. The CDR3 protein is CASSFGLTQETQYF. For the CDR3, the DNA is TGTGCCAGCAGCTTCGGACTAACCCAAGAGACCCAGTACTTC.

This clone came up once. The chain carries TRBV10-2 and TRBJ2-1, with TRBD1 matching 7 bases. CDR1 is WSHSY, CDR2 SAAADI, per germline. The CDR3 runs 16 residues. V shed 2 bases and J 0 bases; nucleotides not matched to a gene: 4. The CDR3 sequence is CASSEVDRASYNEQFF. Written as DNA, the CDR3 is TGCGCCAGCAGTGAGGTCGACAGGGCCTCCTACAATGAGCAGTTCTTC.

The chain joins TRBV9 to TRBJ2-1; 14 bases are shared with TRBD2. CDR1 is SGDLS, CDR2 YYNGEE, per germline. This CDR3 spans 18 amino acids. With 7 bases clipped from V and 4 bases from J, the junction kept 13 bases outside the gene matches. The CDR3 DNA sequence: TGTGCCAGCGGAGCCCCCGGGACTAGCGGGAGTCGGTACAATGAGCAGTTCTTC. It yields the protein CASGAPGTSGSRYNEQFF.